This TCR beta chain is from a study of T cells in Graves' hyperthyroidism and ophthalmopathy. Study-wide points: Most thyroid clonotypes expanded above 0.001 appeared in blood too.

In germline, CDR1 is SEHNR, CDR2 FQNEAQ (reference sequence). V shed 3 bases, J shed 6 bases, and the junction held 3 bases outside the gene matches. The CDR3 runs 13 residues. Amplification yielded TCR beta CDR3 regions, with RNA transcripts as the source. HTBI primers drove first-round RT-PCR of the TCR CDR3. MiXCR, applied by TCRdb to the multiplex PCR reads, yields one record per CDR3 protein. The table lists 600,000 to 650,000 distinct CDR3 sequences, roughly 20% of them singletons. For this clonotype: Its specificity is unknown.

The sequenced sample was blood. The chain uses TRBV7-9 and TRBJ2-7; 9 bases are shared with TRBD2. The source is a man younger than 40 with Graves' ophthalmopathy. The chain's CDR3 is CASSFSGSSEQYF. The CDR3 DNA reads as TGTGCCAGCAGCTTTAGCGGGAGCTCCGAGCAGTACTTC.